Below, 11 T cell receptor beta chains from the same sample are listed, as sequenced in a study of T-cell memory formation after mild COVID-19. TCRdb ran MiXCR on the 5' RACE reads and lists one entry per CDR3 protein. The sample carries 350,000 to 500,000 distinct CDR3 sequences, less than 25% recorded once. Sample: PBMCs or a T cell subset sorted from them (not recorded which). The receptors come from an adult woman who had mild COVID-19 (a few samples of this study predate the infection). Cell type and time point are not known.

This clonotype has a handful of counts. V gene TRBV5-1 combines with J gene TRBJ2-1; 8 bases match TRBD2. The CDR3 is 16 residues long. Germline V gene sequence: CDR1 SGHRS, CDR2 YFSETQ. With V trimmed by 4 bases and J by 9 bases, 15 bases remained unmatched. The CDR3 region has the DNA TGCGCCAGCAGCATAGGGGCAGCGGGAGTATTGGGTGAGCAGTTCTTC. Amino acids: CASSIGAAGVLGEQFF. Full variable domain (rest looked up from reference TRBV5-1 and TRBJ2-1): KAGVTQTPRYLIKTRGQQVTLSCSPISGHRSVSWYQQTPGQGLQFLFEYFSETQRNKGNFPGRFSGRQFSNSRSEMNVSTLELGDSALYLCASSIGAAGVLGEQFFGPGTRLTVL.

This clonotype was found a few times. The V gene is TRBV5-1, the J gene TRBJ2-1; 8 bases fit TRBD2. The CDR3 extends over 16 amino acids. V was pared by 0 bases and J by 6 bases, with 8 bases of the junction left unmatched. The germline V gene has CDR1 SGHRS and CDR2 YFSETQ. The CDR3 sequence: CASSLGPGGPPNEQFF. For the CDR3, the DNA is TGCGCCAGCAGCTTGGGGCCGGGAGGGCCCCCCAATGAGCAGTTCTTC.

The chain joins TRBV5-1 to TRBJ1-5; D is possibly TRBD1 (5 bases). V was pared by 3 bases and J by 7 bases, with 11 bases between. The CDR3 extends over 13 amino acids. Germline lookup yields CDR1 SGHRS and CDR2 YFSETQ. In nucleotides, the CDR3 is TGCGCCAGCAGCTACGACAGCCGCCAGCCCCAGCATTTT. Translation gives CASSYDSRQPQHF.

This clonotype was found a few times. The rearrangement joins TRBV7-2 to TRBJ2-7; the D gene is possibly TRBD1 (6 bases). Germline V CDR1 and CDR2: SGHTA, FQGNSA. CDR3 size: 14 residues. Trimming pared 4 bases from V and 6 bases from J, leaving 16 bases between. CDR3 sequence reads: CASSSLWGQGEQYF. The CDR3 DNA reads as TGTGCCAGCAGCTCGTTGTGGGGGCAAGGCGAGCAGTACTTC.

The rearrangement uses TRBV2 and TRBJ2-4; D unclear. Trimming shortened V by 3 bases and J by 3 bases, and 9 bases separated the two germline ends. There are 14 residues in the CDR3. Germline V gene sequence: CDR1 SNHLY, CDR2 FYNNEI. As DNA, the CDR3 is TGTGCCAGCAGTGAGGGGAAAATCAAAAACATTCAGTACTTC. Its protein is CASSEGKIKNIQYF.

This chain links TRBV27 with TRBJ1-1, with 7 positions matching TRBD1. The CDR3 extends over 13 amino acids. Germline V gene lookup returns CDR1 MNHEY and CDR2 SMNVEV (reference sequence). With V trimmed by 3 bases and J by 6 bases, 4 bases remained unmatched. The CDR3 nucleotides are TGTGCCAGCAGTTTCGCAGGGGGTGCTGAAGCTTTCTTT. It codes for CASSFAGGAEAFF.

The chain carries TRBV10-3 and TRBJ2-5; D call uncertain. There are 11 residues in the CDR3. Trimming took 2 bases from V and 3 from J, leaving 1 base between them. Germline CDR1 ENHRY, CDR2 SYGVKD. CDR3 region: CAISEKETQYF. The DNA of the CDR3 is TGTGCCATCAGTGAGAAAGAGACCCAGTACTTC.

The chain joins TRBV4-1 to TRBJ2-3; 12 bases fit TRBD2. The trim removed 1 base at V and 5 bases at J, leaving 10 bases unmatched. Germline CDR1 is MGHRA and CDR2 is YSYEKL. This CDR3 is 18 amino acids long. CDR3 DNA sequence: TGCGCCAGCAGCCAAGGACTAGCGGGAGTATCGTGGGGAGATACGCAGTATTTT. It translates to CASSQGLAGVSWGDTQYF.

The gene calls are TRBV15 and TRBJ1-2, with a weak D call TRBD1 (6 bases). V was trimmed by 8 bases and J by 4 bases, leaving 17 bases between them. Germline-derived CDR1 and CDR2 are LNHNV and YYDKDF (reference sequence). The CDR3 is made up of 14 amino acids. The CDR3 nucleotides read TGTGCCACCCACCCAGGGGTAGGGTCCTATGGCTACACCTTC. Amino acid sequence: CATHPGVGSYGYTF.

The genes are TRBV12-5 and TRBJ2-3, with a possible D match to TRBD2 (6 bases). This CDR3 is 15 amino acids long. The ends were cut back, 4 bases at V and 2 bases at J, with 13 bases in the middle. The germline V gene encodes CDR1 LGHNT and CDR2 FRNRAP. The CDR3 protein is CASGSPWGVTDTQYF. DNA for the CDR3: TGTGCTAGTGGTTCCCCCTGGGGGGTCACAGATACGCAGTATTTT. Full variable domain (outside the CDR3, taken from reference TRBV12-5 and TRBJ2-3): DARVTQTPRHKVTEMGQEVTMRCQPILGHNTVFWYRQTMMQGLELLAYFRNRAPLDDSGMPKDRFSAEMPDATLATLKIQPSEPRDSAVYFCASGSPWGVTDTQYFGPGTRLTVL.

The rearrangement joins TRBV7-2 to TRBJ2-1; the match to TRBD2 covers 10 bases. This CDR3 comprises 17 residues. The V segment lost 5 bases and the J segment 3 bases; nucleotides outside the gene matches: 10. CDR1 is SGHTA, CDR2 FQGNSA, per germline. The DNA of the CDR3 is TGTGCCAGCAGCCGACGGACTAGCGGAATAAACTACAATGAGCAGTTCTTC. As protein: CASSRRTSGINYNEQFF.